Below, one T cell receptor beta chain is given with its context. This sample is drawn from a study of T cells after yellow fever vaccination. As for the study in general: Preparing low-cell-number fractions relied on SMART-Seq v4 Ultra Low Input.

V was clipped by 8 bases and J by 0 bases, with 10 bases between them. The CDR3 loop spans 13 amino acids. Conversion of TCR transcripts into cDNA relied on 5'RACE template switching, which added a universal primer site and UMIs. One entry per CDR3 protein results from TCRdb running MiXCR on the 5' RACE reads. The sample includes about 340,000 distinct CDR3 sequences, about 12% of them seen just once. The V call is TRBV12-3 or TRBV12-4, the J call TRBJ1-1; TRBD1 is a possible D gene (6 bases). The TCR comes from a man between 18 and 29 years old who received the YFV17D yellow fever vaccine. Material: CD4+ T cells sorted from PBMCs, obtained 15 days after the yellow fever booster vaccination. The CDR3 region is CASGQLLNTEAFF. The CDR3 DNA follows: TGTGCCAGCGGACAGCTCCTGAACACTGAAGCTTTCTTT.